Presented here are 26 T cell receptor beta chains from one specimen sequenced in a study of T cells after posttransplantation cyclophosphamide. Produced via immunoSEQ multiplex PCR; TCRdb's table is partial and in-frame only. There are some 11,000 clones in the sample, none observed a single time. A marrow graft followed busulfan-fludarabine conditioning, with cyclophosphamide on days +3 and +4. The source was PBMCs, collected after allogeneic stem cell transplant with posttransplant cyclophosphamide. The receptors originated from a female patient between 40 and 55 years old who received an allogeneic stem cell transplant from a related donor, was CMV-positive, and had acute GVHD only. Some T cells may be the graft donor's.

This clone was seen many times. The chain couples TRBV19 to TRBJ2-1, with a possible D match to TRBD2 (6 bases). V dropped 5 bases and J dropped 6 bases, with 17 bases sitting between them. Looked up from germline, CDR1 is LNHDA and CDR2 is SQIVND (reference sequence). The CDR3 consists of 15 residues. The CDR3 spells CASSFGAGRSNEQFF. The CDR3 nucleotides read TGTGCCAGTAGTTTCGGAGCGGGTAGATCCAATGAGCAGTTCTTC.

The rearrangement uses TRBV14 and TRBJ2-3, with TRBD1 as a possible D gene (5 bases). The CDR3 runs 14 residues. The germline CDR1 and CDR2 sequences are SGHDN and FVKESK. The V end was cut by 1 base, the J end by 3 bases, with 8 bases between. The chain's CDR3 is CASSQVSGTDTQYF. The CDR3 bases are TGTGCCAGCAGCCAAGTATCAGGGACAGATACGCAGTATTTT.

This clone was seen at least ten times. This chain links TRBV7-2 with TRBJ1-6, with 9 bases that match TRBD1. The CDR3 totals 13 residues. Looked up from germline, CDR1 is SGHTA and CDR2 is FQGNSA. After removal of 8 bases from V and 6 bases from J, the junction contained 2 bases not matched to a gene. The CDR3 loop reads CASDRGFNSPLHF. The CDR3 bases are TGTGCCAGCGACAGGGGGTTTAATTCACCCCTCCACTTT.

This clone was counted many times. CDR3 nucleotides: TGTGCCAGTAGTGCAGGACAGGGGACACCCCTCCACTTT. Its translation is CASSAGQGTPLHF. This sequence joins TRBV19 and TRBJ1-6; TRBD1 matches at 9 bases. CDR1 LNHDA and CDR2 SQIVND come from the germline V gene (reference sequence). With 5 bases clipped from V and 11 bases from J, the junction kept 4 bases outside the gene matches. The CDR3 has 13 amino acids. Filled out from reference TRBV19 and TRBJ1-6, the complete variable domain reads DGGITQSPKYLFRKEGQNVTLSCEQNLNHDAMYWYRQDPGQGLRLIYYSQIVNDFQKGDIAEGYSVSREKKESFPLTVTSAQKNPTAFYLCASSAGQGTPLHFGNGTRLTVT.

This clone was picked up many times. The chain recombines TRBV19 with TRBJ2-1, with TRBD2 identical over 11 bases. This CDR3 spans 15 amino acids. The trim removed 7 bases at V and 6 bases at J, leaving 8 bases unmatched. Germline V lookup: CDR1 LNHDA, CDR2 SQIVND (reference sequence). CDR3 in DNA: TGTGCCAGTACGTTAGCGGGAGGGCGGTTCAATGAGCAGTTCTTC. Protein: CASTLAGGRFNEQFF.

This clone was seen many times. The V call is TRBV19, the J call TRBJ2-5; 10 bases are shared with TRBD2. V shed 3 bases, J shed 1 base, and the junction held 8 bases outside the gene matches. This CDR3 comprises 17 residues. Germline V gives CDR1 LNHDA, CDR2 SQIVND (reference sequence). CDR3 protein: CASSINRRTSGQETQYF. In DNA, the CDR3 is TGTGCCAGTAGTATTAATCGTAGGACTAGCGGCCAAGAGACCCAGTACTTC.

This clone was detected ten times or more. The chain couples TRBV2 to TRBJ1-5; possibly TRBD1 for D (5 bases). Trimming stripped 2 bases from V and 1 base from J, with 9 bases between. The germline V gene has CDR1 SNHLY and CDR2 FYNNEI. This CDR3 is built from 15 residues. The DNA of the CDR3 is TGTGCCAGCAGTGAATGGGGGGGGAGCAATCAGCCCCAGCATTTT. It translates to CASSEWGGSNQPQHF. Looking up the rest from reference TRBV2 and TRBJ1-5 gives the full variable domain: EPEVTQTPSHQVTQMGQEVILRCVPISNHLYFYWYRQILGQKVEFLVSFYNNEISEKSEIFDDQFSVERPDGSNFTLKIRSTKLEDSAMYFCASSEWGGSNQPQHFGDGTRLSIL.

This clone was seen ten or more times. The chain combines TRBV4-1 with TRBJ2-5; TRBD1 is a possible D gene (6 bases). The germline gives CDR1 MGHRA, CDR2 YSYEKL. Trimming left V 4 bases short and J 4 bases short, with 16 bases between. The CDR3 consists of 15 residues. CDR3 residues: CASSRKPDRIETQYF. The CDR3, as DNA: TGCGCCAGCAGCCGTAAACCGGACAGAATAGAGACCCAGTACTTC.

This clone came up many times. The chain's CDR3 is CAWKGTGGMNTEAFF. CDR3 nucleotide sequence: TGTGCCTGGAAAGGGACAGGGGGCATGAACACTGAAGCTTTCTTT. The chain combines TRBV30 with TRBJ1-1; 12 bases fit TRBD1. V shed 4 bases and J 0 bases; nucleotides not matched to a gene: 3. CDR3 length: 15 residues. The germline CDR1 and CDR2 sequences are GTSNPN and SVGIG (reference sequence).

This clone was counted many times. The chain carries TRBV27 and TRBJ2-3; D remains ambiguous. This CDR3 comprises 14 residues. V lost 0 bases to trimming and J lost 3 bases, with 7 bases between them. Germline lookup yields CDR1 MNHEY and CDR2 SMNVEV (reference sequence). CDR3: CASSLSIVTDTQYF. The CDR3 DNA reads TGTGCCAGCAGTTTATCGATAGTGACAGATACGCAGTATTTT.

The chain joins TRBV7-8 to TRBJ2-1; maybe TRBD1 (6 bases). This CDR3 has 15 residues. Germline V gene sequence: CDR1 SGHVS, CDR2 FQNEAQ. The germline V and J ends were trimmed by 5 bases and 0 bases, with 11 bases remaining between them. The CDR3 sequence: CASSPRTASYNEQFF. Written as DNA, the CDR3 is TGTGCCAGCAGCCCTCGGACAGCCTCCTACAATGAGCAGTTCTTC.

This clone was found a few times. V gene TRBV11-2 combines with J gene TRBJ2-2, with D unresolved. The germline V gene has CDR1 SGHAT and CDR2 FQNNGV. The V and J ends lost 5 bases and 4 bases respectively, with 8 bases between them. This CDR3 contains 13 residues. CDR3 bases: TGTGCCAGCAGCCCTAGAACCACCGGGGAGCTGTTTTTT. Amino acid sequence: CASSPRTTGELFF.

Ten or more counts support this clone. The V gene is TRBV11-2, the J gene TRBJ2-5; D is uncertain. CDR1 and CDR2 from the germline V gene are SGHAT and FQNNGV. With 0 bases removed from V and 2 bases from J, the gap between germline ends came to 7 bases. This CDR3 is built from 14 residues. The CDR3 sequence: CASSLEGSQETQYF. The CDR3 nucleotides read TGTGCCAGCAGCTTAGAGGGCTCACAAGAGACCCAGTACTTC.

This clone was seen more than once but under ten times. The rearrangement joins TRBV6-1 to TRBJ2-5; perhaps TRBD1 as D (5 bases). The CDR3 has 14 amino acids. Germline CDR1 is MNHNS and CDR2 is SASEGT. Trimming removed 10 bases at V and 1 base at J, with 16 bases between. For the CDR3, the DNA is TGTGCCACGAACCACAGACAGCTCCAAGAGACCCAGTACTTC. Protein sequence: CATNHRQLQETQYF.

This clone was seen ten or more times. CDR3 residues: CASSDGPAGGDEQFF. Here the CDR3 DNA reads TGTGCCAGCAGTGACGGCCCAGCGGGAGGAGACGAGCAGTTCTTC. This chain connects TRBV6-4 to TRBJ2-1; 9 bases align to TRBD2. The CDR3 extends over 15 amino acids. The V segment lost 2 bases and the J segment 10 bases; nucleotides outside the gene matches: 9. Germline lookup yields CDR1 MRHNA and CDR2 SNTAGT.

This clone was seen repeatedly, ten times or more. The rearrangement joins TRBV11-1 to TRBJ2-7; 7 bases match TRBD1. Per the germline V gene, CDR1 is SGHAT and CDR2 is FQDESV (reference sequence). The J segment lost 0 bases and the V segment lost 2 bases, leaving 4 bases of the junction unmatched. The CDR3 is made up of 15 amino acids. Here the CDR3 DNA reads TGTGCCAGCAGCTTACCGGGACAGTCCTCCTACGAGCAGTACTTC. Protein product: CASSLPGQSSYEQYF.

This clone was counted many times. In DNA form, the CDR3 reads TGTGCCAGCAGCCCGACAGGGATCGGCCAAGAGACCCAGTACTTC. This encodes CASSPTGIGQETQYF. The gene calls are TRBV5-6 and TRBJ2-5; 7 bases fit TRBD1. The J segment lost 1 base and the V segment lost 4 bases, leaving 7 bases of the junction unmatched. Germline-derived CDR1 and CDR2 are SGHDT and YYEEEE. The CDR3 is made up of 15 amino acids.

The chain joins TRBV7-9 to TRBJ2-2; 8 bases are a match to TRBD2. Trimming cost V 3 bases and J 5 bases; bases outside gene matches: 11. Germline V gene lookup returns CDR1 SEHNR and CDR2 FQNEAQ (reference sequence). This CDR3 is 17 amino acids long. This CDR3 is CASSFGLAGLLTGELFF. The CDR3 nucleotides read TGTGCCAGCAGCTTCGGCCTAGCGGGTCTCTTAACCGGGGAGCTGTTTTTT.

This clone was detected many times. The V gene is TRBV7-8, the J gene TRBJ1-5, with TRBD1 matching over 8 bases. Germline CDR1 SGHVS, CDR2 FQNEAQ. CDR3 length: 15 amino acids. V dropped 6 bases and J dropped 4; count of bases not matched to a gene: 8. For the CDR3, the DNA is TGTGCCAGCAGTAAAGGACAGGGTGAGAATCAGCCCCAGCATTTT. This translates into CASSKGQGENQPQHF.

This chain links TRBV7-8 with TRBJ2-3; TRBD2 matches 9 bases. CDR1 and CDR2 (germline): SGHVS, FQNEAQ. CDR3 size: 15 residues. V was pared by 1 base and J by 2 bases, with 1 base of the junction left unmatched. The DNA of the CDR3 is TGTGCCAGCAGCTTAGGCGGGGGGGCCACAGATACGCAGTATTTT. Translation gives CASSLGGGATDTQYF. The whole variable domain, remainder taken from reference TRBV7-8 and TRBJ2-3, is GAGVSQSPRYKVAKRGQDVALRCDPISGHVSLFWYQQALGQGPEFLTYFQNEAQLDKSGLPSDRFFAERPEGSVSTLKIQRTQQEDSAVYLCASSLGGGATDTQYFGPGTRLTVL.

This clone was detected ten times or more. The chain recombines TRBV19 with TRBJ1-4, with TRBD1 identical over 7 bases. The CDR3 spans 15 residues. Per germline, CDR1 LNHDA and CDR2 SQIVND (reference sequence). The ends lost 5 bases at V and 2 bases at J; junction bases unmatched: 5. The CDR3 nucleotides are TGTGCCAGTAGTGTCTTCAGGGGGACTAATGAAAAACTGTTTTTT. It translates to CASSVFRGTNEKLFF.

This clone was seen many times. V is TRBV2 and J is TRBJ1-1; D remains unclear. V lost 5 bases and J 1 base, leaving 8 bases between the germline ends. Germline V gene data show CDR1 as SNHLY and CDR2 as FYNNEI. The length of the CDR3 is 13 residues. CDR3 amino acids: CASSKEKNTEAFF. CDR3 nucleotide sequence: TGTGCCAGCAGTAAGGAGAAGAACACTGAAGCTTTCTTT. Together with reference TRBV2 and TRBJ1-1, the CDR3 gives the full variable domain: EPEVTQTPSHQVTQMGQEVILRCVPISNHLYFYWYRQILGQKVEFLVSFYNNEISEKSEIFDDQFSVERPDGSNFTLKIRSTKLEDSAMYFCASSKEKNTEAFFGQGTRLTVV.

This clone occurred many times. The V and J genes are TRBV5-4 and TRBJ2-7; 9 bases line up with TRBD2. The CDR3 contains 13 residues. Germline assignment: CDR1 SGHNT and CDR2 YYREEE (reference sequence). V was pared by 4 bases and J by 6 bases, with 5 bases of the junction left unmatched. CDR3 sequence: CASSLHSGGEQYF. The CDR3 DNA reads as TGTGCCAGCAGCCTTCATAGCGGGGGCGAGCAGTACTTC. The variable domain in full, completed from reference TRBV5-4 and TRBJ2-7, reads ETGVTQSPTHLIKTRGQQVTLRCSSQSGHNTVSWYQQALGQGPQFIFQYYREEENGRGNFPPRFSGLQFPNYSSELNVNALELDDSALYLCASSLHSGGEQYFGPGTRLTVT.

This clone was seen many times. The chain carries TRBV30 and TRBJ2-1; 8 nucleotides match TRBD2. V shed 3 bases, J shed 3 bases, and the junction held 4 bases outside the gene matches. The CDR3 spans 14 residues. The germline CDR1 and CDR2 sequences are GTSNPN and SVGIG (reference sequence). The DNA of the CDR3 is TGTGCCTGGAGCAGCGGGAGCGGCTACAATGAGCAGTTCTTC. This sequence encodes CAWSSGSGYNEQFF.

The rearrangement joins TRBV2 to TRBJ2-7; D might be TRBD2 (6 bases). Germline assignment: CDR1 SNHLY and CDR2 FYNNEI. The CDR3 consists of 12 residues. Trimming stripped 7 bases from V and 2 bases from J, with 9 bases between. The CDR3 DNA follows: TGTGCCAGCAAAGGAGGGACCTACGAGCAGTACGTC. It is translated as CASKGGTYEQYV.

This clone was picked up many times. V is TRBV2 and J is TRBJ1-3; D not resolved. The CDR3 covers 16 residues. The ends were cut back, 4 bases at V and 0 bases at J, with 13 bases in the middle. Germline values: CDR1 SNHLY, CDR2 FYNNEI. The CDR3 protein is CASSVWAQYSGNTIYF. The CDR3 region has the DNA TGTGCCAGCAGTGTATGGGCACAGTACTCTGGAAACACCATATATTTT.